This TCR beta chain was documented in a study of blood T cell repertoires in COVID-19. Across the whole study: COVID-19 samples, acute and convalescent, were from the United States, Italy and Spain. T cells, B-cell-depleted T cells, or PBMCs supplied cDNA or gDNA.

Original data processing: Reference gene primer amplification yielded estimated nucleated cell counts. Method: immunoSEQ multiplex PCR; TCRdb's copy keeps in-frame clones and lacks some. Clonal size and the V and J genes are those of that table, whereas D and trimming came from the DNA. The data show under 300,000 clones, more than 75% seen once. Unmatched junction bases numbered 11, after V lost 7 bases and J lost 4 bases. The germline gives CDR1 LNHDA, CDR2 SQIVND (reference sequence). The CDR3 has 17 amino acids. The receptor was isolated from a middle-aged woman with acute COVID-19. The sequencing sample was made of PBMCs or T cells enriched from blood (not recorded which). The V and J genes are TRBV19 and TRBJ2-2; TRBD2 agrees at 11 bases. The CDR3 is CASTTIGLAGVTGELFF. The CDR3 DNA reads TGTGCCAGTACCACCATTGGACTAGCGGGTGTCACCGGGGAGCTGTTTTTT.